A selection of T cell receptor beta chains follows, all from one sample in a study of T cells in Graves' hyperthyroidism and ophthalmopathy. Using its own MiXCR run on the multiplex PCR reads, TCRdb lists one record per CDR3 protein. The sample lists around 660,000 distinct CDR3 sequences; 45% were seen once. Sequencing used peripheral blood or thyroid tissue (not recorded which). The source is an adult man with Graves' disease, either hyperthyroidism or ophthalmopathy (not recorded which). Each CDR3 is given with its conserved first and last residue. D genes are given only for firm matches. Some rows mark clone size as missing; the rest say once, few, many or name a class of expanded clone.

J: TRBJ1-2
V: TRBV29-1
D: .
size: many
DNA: TGCAGCACGGCCCTAACAGGCGGCTATGGCTACACCTTC
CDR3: CSTALTGGYGYTF

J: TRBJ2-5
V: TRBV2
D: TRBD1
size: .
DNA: TGTGCCAGCAGGGGGCAGGGGGCCGAGACCCAGTACTTC
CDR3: CASRGQGAETQYF

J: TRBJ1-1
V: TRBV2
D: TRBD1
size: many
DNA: TGTGCCAGCAGGCCTGACAGGGGCACTGAAGCTTTCTTT
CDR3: CASRPDRGTEAFF

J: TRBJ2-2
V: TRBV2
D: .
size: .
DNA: TGTGCCAGCAGTGAAGCCGGAGGGAGTTGGGGGAACGGGGAGCTGTTTTTT
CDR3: CASSEAGGSWGNGELFF

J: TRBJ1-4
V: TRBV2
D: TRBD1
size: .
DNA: TGTGCCAGCGGGGCGAGACAGGGAAGAGAAAAACTGTTTTTT
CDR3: CASGARQGREKLFF

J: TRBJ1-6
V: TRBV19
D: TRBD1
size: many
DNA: TGTGCCAGTGGACAGGAAGGCCCCCTCCACTTT
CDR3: CASGQEGPLHF

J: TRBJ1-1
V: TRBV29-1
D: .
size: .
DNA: TGCAGCGTAGCCGTGGCCAGCGGGAGAATGAACACTGAAGCTTTCTTT
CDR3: CSVAVASGRMNTEAFF

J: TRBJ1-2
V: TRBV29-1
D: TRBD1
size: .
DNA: TGCAGCGTTGAGACCTACCGACAGGGGGGTGGCTACACCTTC
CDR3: CSVETYRQGGGYTF

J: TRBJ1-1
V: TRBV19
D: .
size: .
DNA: TGTGCCAGTACCTTAGGGTTAGGGAGCGCTTTCTTT
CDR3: CASTLGLGSAFF

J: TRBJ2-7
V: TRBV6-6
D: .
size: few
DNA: TGTGCCAGCACCCGTCCCACTAGAAGTGCGGCGGGGGAGCAGTACTTC
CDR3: CASTRPTRSAAGEQYF

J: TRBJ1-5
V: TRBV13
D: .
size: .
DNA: TGTGCCAGCAGTCTCGACTACAGCGGCAATCAGCCCCAGCATTTT
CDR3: CASSLDYSGNQPQHF

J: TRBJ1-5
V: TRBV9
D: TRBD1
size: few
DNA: TGTGCCAGCAGTGAAAAGGGGGCGGCCGGGCGGAACAATCAGCCCCAGCATTTT
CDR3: CASSEKGAAGRNNQPQHF

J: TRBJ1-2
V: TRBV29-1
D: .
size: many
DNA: TGCAGCGTTGAAGATCCTCTGAGGGCGGGTGGCTACACCTTC
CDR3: CSVEDPLRAGGYTF

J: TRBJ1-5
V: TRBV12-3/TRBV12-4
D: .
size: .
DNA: TGTGCCAGCAGCCAACAGGGAGGGAGCAATCAGCCCCAGCATTTT
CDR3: CASSQQGGSNQPQHF

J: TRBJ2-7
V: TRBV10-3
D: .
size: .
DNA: TGTGCCATCAGGGACCCCAGGGGCACACCCTACGAGCAGTACTTC
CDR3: CAIRDPRGTPYEQYF

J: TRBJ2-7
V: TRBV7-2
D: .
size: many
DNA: TGTGCCAGCAGCCCCGGGGTGGGCAGAGGCGAGCAGTACTTC
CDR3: CASSPGVGRGEQYF

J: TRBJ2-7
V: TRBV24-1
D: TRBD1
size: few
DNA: TGTGCCACCAGTGACCACCCGGGACAGGGGGGGTCCGGCGAGCAGTACTTC
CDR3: CATSDHPGQGGSGEQYF

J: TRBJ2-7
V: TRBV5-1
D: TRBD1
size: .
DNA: TGCGCCAGCAGCAGGGACAGGCTGGGCGAGCAGTACTTC
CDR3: CASSRDRLGEQYF

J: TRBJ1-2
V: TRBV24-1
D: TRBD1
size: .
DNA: TGTGCCACCAGTGACGCCCCGGACAGGGTCGGCTACACCTTC
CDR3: CATSDAPDRVGYTF

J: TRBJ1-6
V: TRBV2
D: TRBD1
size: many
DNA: TGTGCCGGCGGACAGGGGAATTCACCCCTCCACTTT
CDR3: CAGGQGNSPLHF

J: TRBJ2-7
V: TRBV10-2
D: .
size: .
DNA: TGCGCCAGCGTTGTCAGGGGCGCGCCTTACGAGCAGTACTTC
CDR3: CASVVRGAPYEQYF

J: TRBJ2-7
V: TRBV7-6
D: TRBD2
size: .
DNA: TGTGCCAGCAGCCTAGAACTAGCGGGAAACTACGAGCAGTACTTC
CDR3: CASSLELAGNYEQYF

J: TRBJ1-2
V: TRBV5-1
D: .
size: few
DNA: TGCGCCAGCTTGGACGAGGGTGACTATGGCTACACCTTC
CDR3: CASLDEGDYGYTF

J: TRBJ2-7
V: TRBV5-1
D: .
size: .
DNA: .
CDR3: CASSLRFGSGSYERYF

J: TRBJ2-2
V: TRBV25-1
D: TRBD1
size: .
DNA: TGTGCCAGCAGTGAATCGGGACAGGGGGCCGGGGAGCTGTTTTTT
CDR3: CASSESGQGAGELFF

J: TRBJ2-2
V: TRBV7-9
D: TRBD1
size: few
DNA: TGTGCCAGCAGCTCAGGGGGCTCCCTCCGGGAGGAGCTGTTTTTT
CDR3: CASSSGGSLREELFF

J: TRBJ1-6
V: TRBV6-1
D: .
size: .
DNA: TGTGCCAGCGGGCCAGGGAATTCACCCCTCCACTTT
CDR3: CASGPGNSPLHF

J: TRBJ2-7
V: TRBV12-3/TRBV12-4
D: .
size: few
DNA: TGTGCCAGCAGTCTCCGACAGTTCGAGCAGTACTTC
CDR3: CASSLRQFEQYF

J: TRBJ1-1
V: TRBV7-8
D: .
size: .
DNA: TGTGCCAGCAGCCAACTTGGCAGGGGCACTGAAGCTTTCTTT
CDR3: CASSQLGRGTEAFF

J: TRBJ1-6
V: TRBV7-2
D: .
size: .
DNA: TGTGCCAGCAGTTTATCCGGCAGGGTGGATTCACCCCTCCACTTT
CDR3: CASSLSGRVDSPLHF

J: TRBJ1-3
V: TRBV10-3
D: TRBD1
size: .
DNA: TGTGCCATCAGTGACCAACAGGGGGGGATGACCATATATTTT
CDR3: CAISDQQGGMTIYF

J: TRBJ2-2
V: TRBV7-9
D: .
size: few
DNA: TGTGCCAGCAGCTCGAAACGGGGTATCGGGGAGCTGTTTTTT
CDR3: CASSSKRGIGELFF

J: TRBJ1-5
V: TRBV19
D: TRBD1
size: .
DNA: TGTGCCAGTAGCCTGACAGGGGTCGGTGGCAATCAGCCCCAGCATTTT
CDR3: CASSLTGVGGNQPQHF

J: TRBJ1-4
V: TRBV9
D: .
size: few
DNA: TGTGCCAGCAGCGTAGAAGGGACAACTAATGAAAAACTGTTTTTT
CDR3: CASSVEGTTNEKLFF

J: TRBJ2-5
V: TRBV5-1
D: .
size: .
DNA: TGCGCCAGCAGCTTGTCAGGGGATACCGAGACCCAGTACTTC
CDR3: CASSLSGDTETQYF

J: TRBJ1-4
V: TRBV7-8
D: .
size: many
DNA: TGTGCCAGCAGCCTCACAGGTTCGGGGAAAGAAAAACTGTTTTTT
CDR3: CASSLTGSGKEKLFF

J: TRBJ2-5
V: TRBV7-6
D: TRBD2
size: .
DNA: TGTGCCAGCGCTAGCGGGGGGGCACAGACCCAGTACTTC
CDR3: CASASGGAQTQYF

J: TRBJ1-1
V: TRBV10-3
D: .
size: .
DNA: TGTGCCATCAGGGAGACGGGAAGTAGCACTGAAGCTTTCTTT
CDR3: CAIRETGSSTEAFF

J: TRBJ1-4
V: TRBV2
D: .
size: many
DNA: TGTGCCAGCAGCCTTACAGACGAAAAACTGTTTTTT
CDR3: CASSLTDEKLFF

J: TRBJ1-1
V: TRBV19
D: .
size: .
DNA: TGTGCCAGTAGTGACAGTACGAACACTGAAGCTTTCTTT
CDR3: CASSDSTNTEAFF

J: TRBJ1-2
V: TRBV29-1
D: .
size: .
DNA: TGCAGCCAAGATGGGGTGTCCGGCTACACCTTC
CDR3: CSQDGVSGYTF

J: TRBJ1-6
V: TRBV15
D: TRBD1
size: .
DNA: TGTGCCACCAGCACCGGGACAGCCTATAATTCACCCCTCCACTTT
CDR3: CATSTGTAYNSPLHF

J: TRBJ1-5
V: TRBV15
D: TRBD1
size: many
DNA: TGTGCCACCAGCGAGGGGACAGGGCGACAGCCCCAGCATTTT
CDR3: CATSEGTGRQPQHF

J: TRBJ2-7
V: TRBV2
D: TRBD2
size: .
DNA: TGTGCTAGAGAGGAGGGAGGGCTCTCCTACGAGCAGTACTTC
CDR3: CAREEGGLSYEQYF

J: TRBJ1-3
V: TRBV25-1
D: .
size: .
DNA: TGTGCTACCACCGATGGGGTCGGAAACACCATATATTTT
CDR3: CATTDGVGNTIYF

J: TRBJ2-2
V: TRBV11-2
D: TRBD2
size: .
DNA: TGTGCCAGCAGTACCACGGGAGGCGTAACCGGGGAGCTGTTTTTT
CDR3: CASSTTGGVTGELFF

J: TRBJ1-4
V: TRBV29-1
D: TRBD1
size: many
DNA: TGCAGCGTTGGTGGGACAGGCACAGAAAAACTGTTTTTT
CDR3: CSVGGTGTEKLFF

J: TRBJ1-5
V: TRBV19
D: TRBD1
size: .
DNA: TGTGCCAGTCATAAGGACAGGACCTATAGCAATCAGCCCCAGCATTTT
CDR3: CASHKDRTYSNQPQHF

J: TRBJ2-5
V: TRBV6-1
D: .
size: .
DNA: TGTGCCAGCATCGGGCCTGACGGGGAGACCCAGTACTTC
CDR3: CASIGPDGETQYF

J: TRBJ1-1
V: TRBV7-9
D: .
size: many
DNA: TGTGCCAGCAGCTTAGTAGGGGGTGGCCGGACTGAAGCTTTCTTT
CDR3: CASSLVGGGRTEAFF

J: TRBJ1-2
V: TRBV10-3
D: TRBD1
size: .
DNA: TGTGCCATCAGCGGAGCCCGGACAGGGGATGGCTACACCTTC
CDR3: CAISGARTGDGYTF

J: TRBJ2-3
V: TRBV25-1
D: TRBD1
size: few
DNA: TGTGCCAGCAGTGATTTAGGACAGGGGACGCAGTATTTT
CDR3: CASSDLGQGTQYF

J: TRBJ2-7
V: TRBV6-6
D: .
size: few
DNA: TGTGCCAGCAAAGCCTGGACCTACGAGCAGTACTTC
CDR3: CASKAWTYEQYF

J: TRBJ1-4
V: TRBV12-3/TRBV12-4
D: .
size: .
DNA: TGTGCCAGCAGCCGGGACTCTTATGAAAAACTGTTTTTT
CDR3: CASSRDSYEKLFF

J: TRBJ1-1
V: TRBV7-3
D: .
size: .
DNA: TGTGCCAGCAGCTTAAATGGGGGGTACACTGAAGCTTTCTTT
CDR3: CASSLNGGYTEAFF